Sequencing of this T cell receptor (beta chain) was carried out in a study of shared clonotypes between healthy human individuals. Repertoires were generated with immunoSEQ multiplex PCR, while TCRdb's copy carries only in-frame clones and drops some. The profile shows over a million clones, about 74% of them singletons. Germline CDR1 and CDR2: SGHNT and YYREEE (reference sequence). The germline V and J ends were trimmed by 2 bases and 3 bases, with 14 bases remaining between them. The CDR3 is 15 residues long. The sequence was collected from a man aged 18-30 years in good health. Sequencing was performed on memory CD4+ T cells sorted from blood. The subset here: CD45RA-negative fraction. This chain uses TRBV5-4 with TRBJ1-2, with a weak D call TRBD1 (5 bases). The CDR3 reads CASSLGHGLHYGYTF. The CDR3 DNA reads as TGTGCCAGCAGCTTAGGACACGGCCTACACTATGGCTACACCTTC.